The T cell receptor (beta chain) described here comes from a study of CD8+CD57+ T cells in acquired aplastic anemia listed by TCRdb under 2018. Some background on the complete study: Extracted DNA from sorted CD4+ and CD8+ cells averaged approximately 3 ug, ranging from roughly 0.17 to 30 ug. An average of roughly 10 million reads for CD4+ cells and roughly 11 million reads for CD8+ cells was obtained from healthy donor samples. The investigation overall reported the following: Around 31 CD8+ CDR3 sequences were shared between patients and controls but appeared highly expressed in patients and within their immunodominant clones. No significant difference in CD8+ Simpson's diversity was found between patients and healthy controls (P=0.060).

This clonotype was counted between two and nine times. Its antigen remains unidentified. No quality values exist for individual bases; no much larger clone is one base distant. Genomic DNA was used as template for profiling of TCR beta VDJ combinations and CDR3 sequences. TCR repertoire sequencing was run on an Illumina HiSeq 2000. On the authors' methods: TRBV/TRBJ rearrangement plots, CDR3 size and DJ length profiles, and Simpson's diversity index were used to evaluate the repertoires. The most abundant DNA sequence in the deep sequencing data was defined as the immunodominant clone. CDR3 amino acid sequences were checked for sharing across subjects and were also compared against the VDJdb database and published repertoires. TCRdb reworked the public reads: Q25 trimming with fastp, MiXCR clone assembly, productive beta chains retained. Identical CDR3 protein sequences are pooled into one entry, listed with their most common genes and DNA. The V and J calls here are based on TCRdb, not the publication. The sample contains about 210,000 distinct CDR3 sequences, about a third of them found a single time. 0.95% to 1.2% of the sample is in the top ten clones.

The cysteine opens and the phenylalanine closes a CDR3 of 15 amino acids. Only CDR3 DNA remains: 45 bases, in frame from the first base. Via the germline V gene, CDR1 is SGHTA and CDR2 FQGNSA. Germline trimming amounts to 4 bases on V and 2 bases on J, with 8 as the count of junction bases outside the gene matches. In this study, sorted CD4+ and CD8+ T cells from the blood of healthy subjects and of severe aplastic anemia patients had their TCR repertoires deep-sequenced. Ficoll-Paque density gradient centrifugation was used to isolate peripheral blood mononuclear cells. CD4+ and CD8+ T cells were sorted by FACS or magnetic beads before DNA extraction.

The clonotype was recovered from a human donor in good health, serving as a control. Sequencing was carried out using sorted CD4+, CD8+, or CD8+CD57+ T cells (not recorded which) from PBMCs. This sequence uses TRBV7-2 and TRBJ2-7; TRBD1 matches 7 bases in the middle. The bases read TGTGCCAGCAGCTCAAGTTCGGGACAGACCTACGAGCAGTACTTC. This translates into CASSSSSGQTYEQYF.